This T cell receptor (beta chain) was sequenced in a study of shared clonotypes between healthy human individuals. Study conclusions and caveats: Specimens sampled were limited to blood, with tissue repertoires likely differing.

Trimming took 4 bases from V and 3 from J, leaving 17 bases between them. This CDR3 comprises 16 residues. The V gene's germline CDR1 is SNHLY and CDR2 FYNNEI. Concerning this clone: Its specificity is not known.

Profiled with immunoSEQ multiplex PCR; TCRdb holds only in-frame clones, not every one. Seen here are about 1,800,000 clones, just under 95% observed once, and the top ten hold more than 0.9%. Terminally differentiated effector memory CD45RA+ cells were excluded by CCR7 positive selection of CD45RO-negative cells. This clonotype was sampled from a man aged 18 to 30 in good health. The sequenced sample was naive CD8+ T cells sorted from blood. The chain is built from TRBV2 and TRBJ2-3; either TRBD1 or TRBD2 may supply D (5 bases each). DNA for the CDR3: TGTGCCAGCAGTGGCTTTTTTGGGGGTGATACAGATACGCAGTATTTT. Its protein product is CASSGFFGGDTDTQYF. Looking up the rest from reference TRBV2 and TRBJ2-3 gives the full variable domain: EPEVTQTPSHQVTQMGQEVILRCVPISNHLYFYWYRQILGQKVEFLVSFYNNEISEKSEIFDDQFSVERPDGSNFTLKIRSTKLEDSAMYFCASSGFFGGDTDTQYFGPGTRLTVL.